This T cell receptor beta chain was sequenced during a study of Graves' ophthalmopathy and Graves' hyperthyroidism. The overall study: By definition, stable hyperthyroidism involved no ophthalmopathy within 18 months of follow-up.

This clonotype was picked up one time. Its specificity is not known. Whole-study findings and limits: The 13-signature model separated ophthalmopathy from stable hyperthyroidism at approximately 89% sensitivity and roughly 80% specificity.

Orbital computed tomography and thyroid ultrasound, along with TRAb, serum thyroxine and clinical symptoms, underpinned diagnosis. Trimming removed 4 bases from V and 2 bases from J, with 14 bases in between. Germline CDR1 reads SEHNR; CDR2 reads FQNEAQ (reference sequence). This CDR3 has 15 amino acids. RNA transcripts were the source from which TCR beta CDR3 regions were amplified. After a first-round RT-PCR with HTBI primers, a second-round multiplex PCR was run. TCRdb re-called the multiplex PCR reads through MiXCR, storing one row per CDR3 protein. The sample holds about 550,000 distinct CDR3 sequences, under 45% seen once.

This sequence joins TRBV7-9 and TRBJ2-5; TRBD1 or TRBD2 may be the D gene (5 bases each). What was sequenced was peripheral blood or thyroid tissue (not recorded which). The sequence was obtained from an adult man with Graves' hyperthyroidism. The CDR3 DNA sequence: TGTGCCAGCAGCTCATACGGGACGGTACAAGAGACCCAGTACTTC. Protein: CASSSYGTVQETQYF.